The clone carrying this TCR beta chain was recorded many times. Its antigen remains unknown. The data belong to a study of neurological immune-mediated disorders. General study findings and limits: Among expanded clones, no CDR3 amino acid sequences were shared across subjects, a pattern suggesting private repertoires in all groups. Expansion of TCR clones was greatest in HTLV-1-associated myelopathy and smallest in multiple sclerosis, where it fell below that of healthy controls.

Each sorted-subset library came from 750,000 to 1,000,000 CD4+ or CD8+ T cells. Germline V lookup: CDR1 DFQATT, CDR2 SNEGSKA (reference sequence). The ends were cut back, 3 bases at V and 6 bases at J, with 26 bases in the middle. There are 18 residues in the CDR3. Synthesis of cDNA was performed by 5'RACE using 10-nucleotide random UMIs. TCRdb ran MiXCR on the 5' RACE reads and lists one entry per CDR3 protein. In the table there are tens of thousands of distinct CDR3 sequences, around 5.8% of which are singletons. This sequence joins TRBV20-1 and TRBJ2-2; no clear D gene. This receptor was taken from a woman younger than 30 with multiple sclerosis. Sequenced material: CD4+ T cells from blood. The CDR3 loop is CSASASVGGSYGPGELFF. The CDR3 DNA is TGCAGTGCTAGCGCCAGTGTAGGTGGAAGTTATGGCCCCGGGGAGCTGTTTTTT.